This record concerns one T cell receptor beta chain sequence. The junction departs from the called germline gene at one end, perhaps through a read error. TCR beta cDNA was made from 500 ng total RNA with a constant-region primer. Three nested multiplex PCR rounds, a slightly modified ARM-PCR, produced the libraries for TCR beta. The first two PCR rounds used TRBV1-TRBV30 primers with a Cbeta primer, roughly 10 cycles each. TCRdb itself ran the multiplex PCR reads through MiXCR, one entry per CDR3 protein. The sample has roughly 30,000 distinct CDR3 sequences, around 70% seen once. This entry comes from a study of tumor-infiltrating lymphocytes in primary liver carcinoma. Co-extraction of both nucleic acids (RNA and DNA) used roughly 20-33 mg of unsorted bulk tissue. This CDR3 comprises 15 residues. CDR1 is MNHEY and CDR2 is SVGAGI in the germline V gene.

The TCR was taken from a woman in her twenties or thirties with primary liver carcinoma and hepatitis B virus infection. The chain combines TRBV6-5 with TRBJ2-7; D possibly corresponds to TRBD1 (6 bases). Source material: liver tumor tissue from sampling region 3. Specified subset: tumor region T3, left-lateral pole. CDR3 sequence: CDSSYKDSGSYGQYF. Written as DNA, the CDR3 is TGTGACAGCAGTTACAAGGACAGCGGCTCCTACGGGCAGTACTTC.